The clone carrying this T cell receptor beta chain showed up just a few times. Assay: immunoSEQ multiplex PCR; the TCRdb copy retains only in-frame clones and omits some. The sample holds approximately 300,000 clones, about 85% seen once. The entry originates in a study of Ad26.COV2.S vaccination and SARS-CoV-2 variants. Specified treatment: 15 to 20 received Ad26.COV2.S at low or high dose, single or two shots; 5 received placebo; per-sample allocation not given. After the first vaccine or placebo injection, samples were drawn on day 63. The CDR3 length is 12 residues. CDR1 and CDR2 (germline): SGHTA, FQGNSA. V was shortened by 5 bases and J by 9 bases, with 11 bases between the two germline ends.

The chain is built from TRBV7-2 and TRBJ1-5; D uncertain. This clonotype was obtained from a person aged 18-65 years who received the Ad26.COV2.S COVID-19 vaccine or a placebo. Sequenced material: peripheral blood, taken in a trial of Ad26.COV2.S vaccine versus placebo. CDR3 bases: TGTGCCAGCAGCCCCCAAGGACCGCCCCAGCATTTT. It encodes CASSPQGPPQHF. Drawing the rest from reference TRBV7-2 and TRBJ1-5, the complete variable domain is GAGVSQSPSNKVTEKGKDVELRCDPISGHTALYWYRQSLGQGLEFLIYFQGNSAPDKSGLPSDRFSAERTGGSVSTLTIQRTQQEDSAVYLCASSPQGPPQHFGDGTRLSIL.